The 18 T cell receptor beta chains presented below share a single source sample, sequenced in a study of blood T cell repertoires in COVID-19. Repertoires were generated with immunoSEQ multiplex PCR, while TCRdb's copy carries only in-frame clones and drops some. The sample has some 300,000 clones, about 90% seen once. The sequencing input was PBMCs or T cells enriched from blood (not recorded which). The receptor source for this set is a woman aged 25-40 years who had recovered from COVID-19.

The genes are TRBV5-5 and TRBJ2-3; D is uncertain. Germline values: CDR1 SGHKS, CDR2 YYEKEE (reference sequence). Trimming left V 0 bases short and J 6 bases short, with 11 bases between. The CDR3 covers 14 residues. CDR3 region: CASSLAYGEDTQYF. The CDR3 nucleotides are TGTGCCAGCAGCTTGGCGTATGGAGAGGATACGCAGTATTTT.

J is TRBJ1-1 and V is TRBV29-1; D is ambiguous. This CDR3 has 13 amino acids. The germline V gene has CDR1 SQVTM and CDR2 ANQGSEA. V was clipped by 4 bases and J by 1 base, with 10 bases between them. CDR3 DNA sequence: TGCAGCGTTGGGTTCGGTCAGAACACTGAAGCTTTCTTT. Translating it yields CSVGFGQNTEAFF.

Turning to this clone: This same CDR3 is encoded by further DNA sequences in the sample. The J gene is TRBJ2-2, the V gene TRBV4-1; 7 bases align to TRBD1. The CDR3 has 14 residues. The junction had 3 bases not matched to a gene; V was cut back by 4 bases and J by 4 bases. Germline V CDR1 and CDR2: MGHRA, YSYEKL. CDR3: CASSPDRATGELFF. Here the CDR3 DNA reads TGCGCCAGCAGCCCAGACAGGGCCACCGGGGAGCTGTTTTTT.

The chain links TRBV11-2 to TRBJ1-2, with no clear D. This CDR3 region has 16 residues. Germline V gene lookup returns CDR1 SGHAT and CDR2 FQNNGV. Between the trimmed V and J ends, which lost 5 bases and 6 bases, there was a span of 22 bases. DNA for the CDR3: TGTGCCAGCAGCCCACTCCGCGGAGGGTTCTTGGATGGCTACACCTTC. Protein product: CASSPLRGGFLDGYTF.

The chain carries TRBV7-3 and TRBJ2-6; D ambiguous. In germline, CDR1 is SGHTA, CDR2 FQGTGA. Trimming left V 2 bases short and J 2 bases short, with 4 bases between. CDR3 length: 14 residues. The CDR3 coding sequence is TGTGCCAGCAGCTTATCGGCTGGGGCCAACGTCCTGACTTTC. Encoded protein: CASSLSAGANVLTF.

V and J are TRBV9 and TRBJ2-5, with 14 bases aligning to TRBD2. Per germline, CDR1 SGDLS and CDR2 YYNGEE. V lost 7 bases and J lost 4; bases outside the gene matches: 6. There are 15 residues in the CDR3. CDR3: CASSGTSGSVETQYF. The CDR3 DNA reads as TGTGCCAGCTCGGGGACTAGCGGGAGCGTAGAGACCCAGTACTTC.

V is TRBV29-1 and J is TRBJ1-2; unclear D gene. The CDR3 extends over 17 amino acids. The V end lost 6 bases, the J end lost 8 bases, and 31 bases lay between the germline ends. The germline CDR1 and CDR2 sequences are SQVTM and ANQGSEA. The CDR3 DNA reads TGCAGCGTCGCCAAGTCTTACGGGGAGGGAGTTCAGATGGGCTACACCTTC. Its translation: CSVAKSYGEGVQMGYTF.

The CDR3 region is CASSLGGQGLYEQYF. CDR3 DNA: TGTGCCAGCAGCTTAGGAGGACAGGGTTTGTACGAGCAGTACTTC. The J gene is TRBJ2-7, the V gene TRBV11-2, with 8 bases matching TRBD1. V gave up 1 base and J gave up 4 bases; unmatched junction bases: 6. The CDR3 is 15 residues long. Looked up from germline, CDR1 is SGHAT and CDR2 is FQNNGV.

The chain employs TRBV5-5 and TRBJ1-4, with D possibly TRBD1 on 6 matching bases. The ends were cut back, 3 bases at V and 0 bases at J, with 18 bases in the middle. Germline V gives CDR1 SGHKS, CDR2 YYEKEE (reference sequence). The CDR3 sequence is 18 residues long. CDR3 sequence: CASSSRQVLIPTNEKLFF. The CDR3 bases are TGTGCCAGCAGCTCCCGACAGGTCCTCATTCCAACTAATGAAAAACTGTTTTTT.

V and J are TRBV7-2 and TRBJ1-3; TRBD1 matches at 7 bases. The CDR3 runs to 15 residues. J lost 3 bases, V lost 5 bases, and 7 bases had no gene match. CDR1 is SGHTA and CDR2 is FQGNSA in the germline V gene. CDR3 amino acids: CASSPTGTDGNTIYF. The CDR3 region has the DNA TGTGCCAGCAGCCCAACCGGGACAGATGGAAACACCATATATTTT.

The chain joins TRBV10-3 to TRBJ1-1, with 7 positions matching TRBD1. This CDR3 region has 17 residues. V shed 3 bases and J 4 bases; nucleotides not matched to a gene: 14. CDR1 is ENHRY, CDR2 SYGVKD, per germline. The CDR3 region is CAISDSDRAREGTEAFF. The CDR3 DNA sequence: TGTGCCATCAGTGATTCTGACAGGGCGAGGGAAGGCACTGAAGCTTTCTTT.

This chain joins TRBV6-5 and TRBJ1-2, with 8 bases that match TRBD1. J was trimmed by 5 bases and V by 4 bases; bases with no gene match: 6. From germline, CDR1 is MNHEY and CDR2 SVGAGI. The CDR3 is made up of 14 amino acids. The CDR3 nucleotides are TGTGCCAGCAGTTCCACAACAGGGGGGTATGGCTACACCTTC. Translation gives CASSSTTGGYGYTF.

The DNA for the CDR3 is TGTGCCAGCAGTTTACGGGGGGGCGAAAAACTGTTTTTT. Protein: CASSLRGGEKLFF. The chain carries TRBV12-3 or TRBV12-4 and TRBJ1-4; possibly TRBD1 for D (6 bases). Trimming removed 2 bases from V and 8 bases from J, with 9 bases in between. The CDR3 has 13 residues.

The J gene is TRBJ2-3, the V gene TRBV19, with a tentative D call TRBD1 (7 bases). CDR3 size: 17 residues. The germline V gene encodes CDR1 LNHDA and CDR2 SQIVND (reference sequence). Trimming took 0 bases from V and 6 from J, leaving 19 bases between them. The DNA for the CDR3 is TGTGCCAGTAGTATAGAGGGCGGGACAGTAGGAATGGATACGCAGTATTTT. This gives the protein CASSIEGGTVGMDTQYF.

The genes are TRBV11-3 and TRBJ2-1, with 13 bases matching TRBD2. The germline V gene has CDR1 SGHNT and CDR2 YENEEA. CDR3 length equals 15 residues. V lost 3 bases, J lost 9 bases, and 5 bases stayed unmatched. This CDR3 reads CASSFGTSGNIEQFF. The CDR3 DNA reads TGTGCCAGCAGCTTCGGGACTAGCGGGAATATTGAGCAGTTCTTC.

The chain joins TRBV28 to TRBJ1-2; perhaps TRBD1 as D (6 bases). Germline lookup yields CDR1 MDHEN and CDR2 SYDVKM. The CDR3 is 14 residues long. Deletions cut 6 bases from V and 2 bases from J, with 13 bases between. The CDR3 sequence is CASSPGGGNYGYTF. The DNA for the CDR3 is TGTGCCAGCAGCCCGGGGGGGGGCAACTATGGCTACACCTTC.

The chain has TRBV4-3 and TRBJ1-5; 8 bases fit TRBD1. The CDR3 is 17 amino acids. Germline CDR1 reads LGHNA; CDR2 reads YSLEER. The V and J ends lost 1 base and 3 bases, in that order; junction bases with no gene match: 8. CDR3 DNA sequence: TGCGCCAGCAGCCAAGTTCTAACAGGGGGGCACAATCAGCCCCAGCATTTT. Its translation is CASSQVLTGGHNQPQHF.

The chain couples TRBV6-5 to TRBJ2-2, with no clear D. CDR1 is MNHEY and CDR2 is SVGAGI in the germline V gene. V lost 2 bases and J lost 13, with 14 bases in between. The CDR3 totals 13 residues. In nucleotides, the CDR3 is TGTGCCAGCAGTTACAGTATTGCCTCCGGGCTGTTTTTT. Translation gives CASSYSIASGLFF.